Following are 22 T cell receptor beta chains from one sample sequenced in a study of blood T cell repertoires in COVID-19. Measured with immunoSEQ multiplex PCR; TCRdb has only the in-frame clones, and not every one. This sample yields roughly 250,000 clones, of which around 87% are seen a single time; roughly 1.6% belongs to the top ten. Input material: PBMCs or T cells enriched from blood (not recorded which). The receptors here all came from a woman between 45 and 65 years old who had recovered from COVID-19.

The genes are TRBV6-8 and TRBJ2-5, with D perhaps matching TRBD2 (6 bases). CDR1 and CDR2 from the germline V gene are MNHGY and SAAAGT. The CDR3 extends over 17 amino acids. With 7 bases removed from V and 5 bases from J, the gap between germline ends came to 26 bases. In DNA, the CDR3 is TGTGCCAGCAATTATAGGGGTAGCGGACCTGGGGGGGAGACCCAGTACTTC. Its protein product is CASNYRGSGPGGETQYF.

This rearrangement joins TRBV12-3 or TRBV12-4 to TRBJ1-2; D unresolved. The CDR3 extends over 12 amino acids. V was cut by 6 bases and J by 7 bases, with 12 bases left in between. The CDR3 sequence: CASSPSTRGYTF. CDR3 nucleotide sequence: TGTGCCAGCAGCCCCTCAACGCGTGGCTACACCTTC.

The chain carries TRBV5-1 and TRBJ2-1; 9 bases are a match to TRBD1. Per the germline V gene, CDR1 is SGHRS and CDR2 is YFSETQ. This CDR3 is built from 15 residues. Unmatched junction bases numbered 12, after V lost 4 bases and J lost 10 bases. Here the CDR3 reads CASSEGQGGGYEQFF. The CDR3 bases are TGCGCCAGCAGCGAGGGACAGGGAGGTGGTTACGAGCAGTTCTTC.

V gene TRBV27 combines with J gene TRBJ1-6; 8 bases are shared with TRBD1. The ends lost 5 bases at V and 7 bases at J; junction bases unmatched: 7. The CDR3 covers 15 residues. Germline V gene lookup returns CDR1 MNHEY and CDR2 SMNVEV (reference sequence). CDR3 nucleotide sequence: TGTGCCAGCAGTCGCGACAGGGGTGGGAATTCACCCCTCCACTTT. This gives the protein CASSRDRGGNSPLHF.

This clone is a singleton in its sample. The rearrangement uses TRBV5-1 and TRBJ1-1; 9 nucleotides match TRBD1. Looked up from germline, CDR1 is SGHRS and CDR2 is YFSETQ. The CDR3 runs to 15 residues. V lost 3 bases, J lost 1 base, and 4 bases stayed unmatched. Here the CDR3 reads CASSSRQGGNTEAFF. CDR3 DNA sequence: TGCGCCAGCAGCTCCAGACAGGGGGGGAACACTGAAGCTTTCTTT.

This rearrangement joins TRBV28 to TRBJ2-2, with D tentatively TRBD1 (6 bases). The CDR3 totals 14 residues. Germline CDR1 reads MDHEN; CDR2 reads SYDVKM. V was cut by 4 bases and J by 2 bases, with 8 bases left in between. This chain's CDR3 is CASSSGDNTGELFF. CDR3 DNA: TGTGCCAGCAGTTCAGGGGACAACACCGGGGAGCTGTTTTTT.

The chain is built from TRBV10-3 and TRBJ1-4; D remains unclear. This CDR3 spans 12 amino acids. The V end lost 3 bases, the J end lost 5 bases, and 4 bases lay between the germline ends. Germline CDR1 and CDR2: ENHRY and SYGVKD. The CDR3 protein is CAISDRNEKLFF. In nucleotides, the CDR3 is TGTGCCATCAGTGACAGGAATGAAAAACTGTTTTTT.

This chain uses TRBV12-5 with TRBJ1-2; 9 bases fit TRBD1. The length of the CDR3 is 12 residues. Germline CDR1 and CDR2: LGHNT and FRNRAP. The ends lost 5 bases at V and 10 bases at J; junction bases unmatched: 5. CDR3 protein: CASGITQGAYTF. The CDR3 DNA is TGTGCTAGTGGTATCACACAGGGGGCCTACACCTTC.

V gene TRBV5-6 combines with J gene TRBJ1-2, with 9 bases identical to TRBD1. The V segment lost 6 bases and the J segment 1 base; nucleotides outside the gene matches: 4. CDR1 and CDR2 from the germline V gene are SGHDT and YYEEEE. The CDR3 covers 14 residues. The CDR3 protein is CASIDRGFNYGYTF. In DNA form, the CDR3 reads TGTGCCAGCATCGACAGGGGGTTTAACTATGGCTACACCTTC. The full variable domain, its missing parts supplied by reference TRBV5-6 and TRBJ1-2, is DAGVTQSPTHLIKTRGQQVTLRCSPKSGHDTVSWYQQALGQGPQFIFQYYEEEERQRGNFPDRFSGHQFPNYSSELNVNALLLGDSALYLCASIDRGFNYGYTFGSGTRLTVV.

The rearrangement uses TRBV4-2 and TRBJ2-5, with TRBD2 identical over 7 bases. Trimming cost V 1 base and J 4 bases; bases outside gene matches: 9. This CDR3 comprises 16 residues. CDR1 and CDR2 from the germline V gene are LGHNA and YNFKEQ. The CDR3 here is CASSQGTGGVRETQYF. The CDR3 DNA sequence: TGTGCCAGCAGCCAAGGGACTGGGGGGGTTCGAGAGACCCAGTACTTC.

The rearrangement links TRBV12-3 or TRBV12-4 to TRBJ2-7; D gene unclear. The V end was cut by 6 bases, the J end by 3 bases, with 12 bases between. CDR3 size: 13 residues. The CDR3 is CASSLVRSYEQYF. For the CDR3, the DNA is TGTGCCAGCAGCCTAGTCCGGAGCTACGAGCAGTACTTC.

This clone has more than one count but fewer than ten. The V gene is TRBV9, the J gene TRBJ2-3; 9 bases fit TRBD1. With V trimmed by 8 bases and J by 4 bases, 5 bases remained unmatched. This CDR3 contains 13 residues. Germline V lookup: CDR1 SGDLS, CDR2 YYNGEE. For the CDR3, the DNA is TGTGCCAGTTCCGGGACAGGGTCAGATACGCAGTATTTT. Amino acids: CASSGTGSDTQYF.

A single count supports this clone. The chain recombines TRBV5-4 with TRBJ2-1, with 8 bases identical to TRBD2. Per the germline V gene, CDR1 is SGHNT and CDR2 is YYREEE (reference sequence). This CDR3 region has 15 residues. After removal of 1 base from V and 4 bases from J, the junction contained 4 bases not matched to a gene. DNA for the CDR3: TGTGCCAGCAGCTTGCCTAGCGGGCCTTACAATGAGCAGTTCTTC. Translating gives CASSLPSGPYNEQFF.

This clone has more than one count but fewer than ten. This chain joins TRBV11-1 and TRBJ2-1, with 8 bases that match TRBD2. The length of the CDR3 is 15 residues. With 3 bases clipped from V and 11 bases from J, the junction kept 12 bases outside the gene matches. The germline V gene has CDR1 SGHAT and CDR2 FQDESV (reference sequence). The CDR3 DNA sequence: TGTGCCAGCAGCTTCCAAACTAGCGGCGGCTCTAAGCAGTTCTTC. This gives the protein CASSFQTSGGSKQFF. Filled out from reference TRBV11-1 and TRBJ2-1, the complete variable domain reads EAEVAQSPRYKITEKSQAVAFWCDPISGHATLYWYRQILGQGPELLVQFQDESVVDDSQLPKDRFSAERLKGVDSTLKIQPAELGDSAMYLCASSFQTSGGSKQFFGPGTRLTVL.

This chain connects TRBV19 to TRBJ2-3; 7 positions match TRBD2. The trim removed 6 bases at V and 5 bases at J, leaving 20 bases unmatched. CDR3 length: 18 residues. The V gene's germline CDR1 is LNHDA and CDR2 SQIVND (reference sequence). CDR3 bases: TGTGCCAGTAGCACCCGACGAGCTGCGGGGAGGGTGGGAGATACGCAGTATTTT. This gives the protein CASSTRRAAGRVGDTQYF.

The V gene is TRBV11-2, the J gene TRBJ1-2; 8 bases map to TRBD1. CDR1 SGHAT and CDR2 FQNNGV come from the germline V gene. V shed 5 bases, J shed 4 bases, and the junction held 12 bases outside the gene matches. The CDR3 extends over 16 amino acids. As DNA, the CDR3 is TGTGCCAGCAGCCCTTCCTCTCTTGGGACAGGCTATGGCTACACCTTC. The encoded protein is CASSPSSLGTGYGYTF.

This chain links TRBV9 with TRBJ2-1; tentative D call: TRBD1 (7 bases). V lost 1 base, J lost 7 bases, and 12 bases lay in between. The CDR3 has 14 residues. The germline CDR1 and CDR2 sequences are SGDLS and YYNGEE. The CDR3 DNA follows: TGTGCCAGCAGCGTATCGACAGGGAGGAATGAGCAGTTCTTC. This translates into CASSVSTGRNEQFF.

The chain is built from TRBV5-1 and TRBJ2-5, with 7 bases lining up with TRBD1. Germline V gene sequence: CDR1 SGHRS, CDR2 YFSETQ. Germline trimming cut 4 bases from V and 3 bases from J; bases unmatched to any gene: 3. There are 13 residues in the CDR3. Here the CDR3 DNA reads TGCGCCAGCAGCCCCCAGGGGGAAGAGACCCAGTACTTC. It is translated as CASSPQGEETQYF.

Concerning this clone itself: The junction differs from germline at one of its ends, possibly a read error. This chain uses TRBV28 with TRBJ2-7, with 8 bases matching TRBD1. The V gene's germline CDR1 is MDHEN and CDR2 SYDVKM. The CDR3 runs to 14 residues. Written as DNA, the CDR3 is TGTGCCAGCAGAAAAGGGTCCCGGACAGGGTCCACTTTCTTC. Translated: CASRKGSRTGSTFF.

This chain links TRBV27 with TRBJ1-2; D is undetermined. The CDR3 consists of 11 residues. Per germline, CDR1 MNHEY and CDR2 SMNVEV (reference sequence). The V end lost 8 bases, the J end lost 8 bases, and 12 bases lay between the germline ends. CDR3: CASPPLIGYTF. DNA for the CDR3: TGTGCCAGCCCCCCGCTAATCGGCTACACCTTC.

The genes are TRBV7-3 and TRBJ2-2, with 9 positions matching TRBD1. V was pared by 2 bases and J by 6 bases, with 10 bases of the junction left unmatched. Germline CDR1 SGHTA, CDR2 FQGTGA. This CDR3 has 17 residues. This chain's CDR3 is CASSLGPGQGIPGELFF. The CDR3 DNA reads as TGTGCCAGCAGCTTAGGCCCGGGACAGGGTATCCCCGGGGAGCTGTTTTTT.

The V and J genes are TRBV14 and TRBJ2-1, with a tentative D call TRBD2 (5 bases). CDR1 is SGHDN and CDR2 is FVKESK in the germline V gene. CDR3 length: 14 residues. Trimming stripped 1 base from V and 8 bases from J, with 12 bases between. The CDR3 region is CASSQGGFRYEQFF. In nucleotides, the CDR3 is TGTGCCAGCAGCCAAGGAGGGTTTCGCTATGAGCAGTTCTTC.